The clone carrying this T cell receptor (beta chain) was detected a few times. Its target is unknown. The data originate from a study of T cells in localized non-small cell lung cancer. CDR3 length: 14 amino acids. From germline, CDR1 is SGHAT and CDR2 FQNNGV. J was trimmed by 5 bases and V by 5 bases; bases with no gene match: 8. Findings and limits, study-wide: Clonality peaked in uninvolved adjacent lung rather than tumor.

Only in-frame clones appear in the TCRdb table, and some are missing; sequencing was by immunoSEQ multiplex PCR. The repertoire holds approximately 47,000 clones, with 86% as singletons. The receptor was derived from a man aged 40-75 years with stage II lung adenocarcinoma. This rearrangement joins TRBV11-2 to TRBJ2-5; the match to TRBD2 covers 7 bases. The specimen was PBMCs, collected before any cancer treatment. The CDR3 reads CASSLRGGRETQYF. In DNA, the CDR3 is TGTGCCAGCAGCCTACGGGGAGGGAGGGAGACCCAGTACTTC.